These T cell receptor beta chains were read from a single sample in a study of a mutant IDH1 vaccine in newly diagnosed glioma. These receptors' antigens are unknown. The assay was immunoSEQ multiplex PCR, and TCRdb's table has in-frame clones only and misses some. The repertoire consists of around 30,000 clones, with roughly 90% occurring once and the leading ten covering around 21%. The material was PBMCs, obtained from a glioma patient whose treatment included an IDH1 peptide vaccine. Receptors originate from a man aged 18-30 years with glioma. The CDR3 runs from the conserved cysteine through the conserved F or W. A D gene is named only where the DNA matches it firmly. Clone size appears in some rows only: once, few, many, or a class for an expanded clone.

v_gene	d_gene	abundance	j_gene	CDR3nt	CDR3aa
TRBV6-5	-	-	TRBJ1-2	TGTGCCAGCAGTGGGGGGGGAGGAGGCTACACCTTC	CASSGGGGGYTF
TRBV18	TRBD1	-	TRBJ2-7	TGTGCCAGCTCACTAGGGACAGGGTATCGGGAGCAGTACTTC	CASSLGTGYREQYF
TRBV27	TRBD1	-	TRBJ2-7	TGTGCCAGCAGTTCTCCCGGGACAGGGATGGCCTACGAGCAGTACTTC	CASSSPGTGMAYEQYF
TRBV5-1	-	-	TRBJ1-4	TGCGCCAGCAGTACCCTAGGGGCAACTAATGAAAAACTGTTTTTT	CASSTLGATNEKLFF
TRBV2	-	-	TRBJ2-7	TGTGCCAGCAGTGGGGCCCGGAGGCAGTACTTC	CASSGARRQYF
TRBV2	-	-	TRBJ2-7	TGTGCCAGCAGTGAAGGAACGGGGTTCGAGCAGTACTTC	CASSEGTGFEQYF
TRBV2	TRBD2	-	TRBJ2-3	TGTGCCAGCAGTGACGGGACTAGCGGGTCACCCAGCACAGATACGCAGTATTTT	CASSDGTSGSPSTDTQYF
TRBV10-3	-	-	TRBJ1-5	TGTGCCATCAGCGGTGGTAGCAATCAGCCCCAGCATTTT	CAISGGSNQPQHF
TRBV9	-	-	TRBJ1-4	TGTGCCAGCAGCGCCGACGTAAGTGAAAAACTGTTTTTT	CASSADVSEKLFF
TRBV5-1	-	-	TRBJ1-2	TGCGCCAGCAGCTTGGCGGGTACCTATGGCTACACCTTC	CASSLAGTYGYTF
TRBV11-2	TRBD2	-	TRBJ2-2	TGTGCCAGCAGCCCCAGACTAGCGGGACGCACCGGGGAGCTGTTTTTT	CASSPRLAGRTGELFF
TRBV5-5	TRBD1	once	TRBJ2-6	TGTGCCAGCAGCTCAGGGGGCTCAGGGGCCAACGTCCTGACTTTC	CASSSGGSGANVLTF
TRBV30	-	-	TRBJ1-1	TGTGCCTGGACCAGGGGTGGTGCCTCTGGGAACACTGAAGCTTTCTTT	CAWTRGGASGNTEAFF
TRBV2	TRBD2	-	TRBJ2-1	TGTGCCAGCAGTAAACAGGGACTAGCCCCGAATCATCTGTTCTTC	CASSKQGLAPNHLFF
TRBV4-2	TRBD1	-	TRBJ1-5	TGTGCCAGCAGCCAAGTCGGGGGACAGCAGCAGCCCCAGCATTTT	CASSQVGGQQQPQHF
TRBV4-1	-	-	TRBJ1-5	TGCGCCAGCAGCCAAGAGGGAACTCGCAATCAGCCCCAGCATTTT	CASSQEGTRNQPQHF
TRBV27	-	-	TRBJ2-1	TGTGCCAGCAGTTTAGGGACGGAGGGAGTCAATGAGCAGTTCTTC	CASSLGTEGVNEQFF
TRBV9	-	-	TRBJ1-2	TGTGCCAGCAGCTTAACCCTGGACAGCAGCTATGGCTACACCTTC	CASSLTLDSSYGYTF
TRBV5-1	-	once	TRBJ1-2	TGCGCCAGCAGCCTACAGGGACATGGCTACACCTTC	CASSLQGHGYTF
TRBV30	-	-	TRBJ2-1	TGTGCCTGGAGCCCTACTACCGATGAGCAGTTCTTC	CAWSPTTDEQFF
TRBV2	-	-	TRBJ2-2	TGTGCCAGCAGTGGACCGGGGACGCGATCCGGGGAGCTGTTTTTT	CASSGPGTRSGELFF
TRBV27	-	once	TRBJ1-6	TGTGCCAGCAGTTTTAGGTTGCGCGTCAGTGATAATTCACCCCTCCACTTT	CASSFRLRVSDNSPLHF
TRBV15	-	-	TRBJ1-1	TGTGCCACCAGCAGAATCCGGGACCGAATTATGAACACTGAAGCTTTCTTT	CATSRIRDRIMNTEAFF
TRBV27	-	-	TRBJ1-2	TGTGCCAGCAGTTCGCGGGAACACTATGGCTACACCTTC	CASSSREHYGYTF
TRBV28	-	-	TRBJ2-1	TGTGCCAGCAGTTTGGTGGGGCGGGGCAATGAGCAGTTCTTC	CASSLVGRGNEQFF
TRBV27	TRBD1	-	TRBJ1-2	TGTGCCAGCAGTTTCCGACCCGGACAGGGGAGGACCCTATTC	CASSFRPGQGRTLF
TRBV7-2	-	-	TRBJ1-1	TGTGCCAGCAGTCTAAACTGGATGAACACTGAAGCTTTCTTT	CASSLNWMNTEAFF